This T cell receptor (beta chain) came from a study of blood T cell repertoires in COVID-19. Study-wide context: From T cells, B-cell-depleted T cells, or PBMCs came the material, which was cDNA or gDNA.

With 5 bases removed from V and 0 bases from J, the gap between germline ends came to 7 bases. This CDR3 region has 13 residues. CDR1 and CDR2 (germline): SGHTA, FQGTGA. The table came from immunoSEQ multiplex PCR; TCRdb's copy has only in-frame clones and leaves some out. The repertoire has around 190,000 clones, approximately 86% of them found once; the top ten carry over 7.5%. Sequenced sample: peripheral blood. This sequence was found in a man aged 50 to 60 with active or convalescent COVID-19. The genes are TRBV7-3 and TRBJ1-1; no clear D gene. The CDR3 here is CASSSSVNTEAFF. In nucleotides, the CDR3 is TGTGCCAGCAGCAGTTCGGTGAACACTGAAGCTTTCTTT.